This T cell receptor beta chain was captured in a study of cytomegalovirus exposure and HLA in healthy donors (dated by TCRdb to about 2017). The study in broad terms: An earlier analysis of 587 of the donors reported 250 to 300 Gb of sequence data and some 120 million unique TCR beta sequences from 150 million to 200 million T cells. Roughly 300 gigabases of sequencing data and tens of millions of unique TCR sequences were included in an early release covering about 700 HLA-typed donors. Among the roughly 400 genotyped donors, around 81% belonged to the genetic ancestry cluster associated with self-reported Caucasian donors. The study aimed to test whether cataloging public T cell receptors could reveal signatures of past pathogen exposure. The study profiled the T cell repertoires of 550 to 700 subjects by immunosequencing and related them to cytomegalovirus serostatus. Besides the first cohort of about 730 subjects, a separate validation cohort made up of about 120 different subjects was used. To predict cytomegalovirus infection status, the study brought together high-throughput TCR immunosequencing, statistical association of individual TCRs with disease status, and machine learning. A later analysis re-analyzed previously published TCR beta repertoires from 660 or so donors and added high-resolution HLA genotyping to study TCR occurrence patterns. Rather than drawing on any new phenotypic data, the later analysis identified candidate immune exposures from TCR beta sequences and the way those sequences occurred across donors. In an earlier analysis of a few hundred of the donors, high-throughput TCR beta sequencing was used to judge whether each TCR beta V gene segment behaved as functional or pseudogenic. Donor age, sex, ethnicity and CMV serostatus were compiled alongside the repertoire data. In a later genetic analysis, genome-wide SNP genotypes for about three fifths of the roughly 670 donors were used, and that subset was treated as a discovery cohort. All discovery cohort repertoires had been generated on a single sequencing platform. Class I and class II HLA loci were covered by the typing at four-digit resolution. The number of donors typed differed by locus, with about 629-630 for A, B, C, DRB1 and DQB1, roughly 520 for DQA1, 600 to 610 for DPA1, and some 450 for DPB1. A handful of DR-DQ haplotypes were treated as single units for association and clustering because of strong linkage in the cohort. On average, around 230,000 unique TCR beta nucleotide sequences were sequenced per donor among roughly 430 genotyped donors of the cohort, with 15% to 20% of those sequences being non-productive.

The junction shows trimming of 0 bases on V and 4 bases on J, plus 12 bases between the germline ends. The germline V gene encodes CDR1 SEHNR and CDR2 FQNEAQ (reference sequence). The CDR3, cysteine through phenylalanine, is 15 amino acids long. Only CDR3 DNA is held: 45 bases, read in frame from base 1. The cohort consisted of 650 to 850 healthy bone marrow donors. At the time of sampling, all cohort members were nominally healthy, though unrecorded immune exposures were likely present. The donor was CMV seronegative and was included in the group of 352 seronegative cohort members. A peripheral blood sample was collected from each donor, and TCR beta sequencing was performed on peripheral blood mononuclear cells. The Qiagen DNeasy Blood Extraction Kit was used to extract genomic DNA from the blood cell samples. The library was produced with the immunoSEQ multiplex PCR assay. For the multiplex PCR, a mixture combining 60 forward primers for TCR Vbeta segments and 13 reverse primers for TCR Jbeta segments was used. The CDR3 region of rearranged TCR beta genes was amplified from genomic DNA by a multiplex PCR assay. On the Illumina HiSeq System, the amplified TCR beta libraries were sequenced as 87-base-pair reads. In the original analysis: In a later analysis, some 80 million unique TCR beta chains were counted across the approximately 640 repertoires, and roughly 11 million of these chains were shared by at least two donors. A nearest-neighbor algorithm error-corrected the raw reads and collapsed the reads into unique sequences, merging closely related sequences to remove PCR and sequencing errors. CDR3 sequences were aligned to IMGT reference sequences to assign V, D and J gene segments. For a sequence to be retained, a match of at least six nucleotides was required to both a V gene segment and a J gene segment. A rearrangement counted as productive if the CDR3 had no stop codons and remained in frame with V and J, and every other rearrangement counted as non-productive. CDR3 was defined according to IMGT convention as the region running from the second conserved V-encoded cysteine to the conserved J-encoded phenylalanine. The earlier analysis of 500 to 650 of the donors excluded any sequence lacking an unambiguous match to a single V gene segment. An earlier analysis of 587 of the donors classified V segments as functional when productive rearrangements were above 56.7% and as segregating when the standard deviation between donors was above 5%. A statistical classification framework was developed to diagnose cytomegalovirus status using the catalog of TCR beta chain sequences. In a later analysis, TCR nucleotide sequences were compared against IMGT/GENE-DB human TR gene sequences so that V and J genes could be assigned. The TCRdist pipeline was used in a later analysis to assign CDR3 sequences and most-parsimonious VDJ recombination scenarios. A later analysis defined each TCR beta chain by its CDR3 amino acid sequence plus V-gene family, and excluded reads lacking a unique V-gene family. To address suspected cross-contamination and a sequencing artifact, a later analysis removed a few hundred highly shared, low-generation-probability nucleotide sequences. For each public chain, a later analysis derived a clonal expansion index from normalized ranks of inferred template counts within each repertoire. In a later analysis, generation probabilities were computed using a VDJ recombination model fitted to out-of-frame rearrangements, and the results were checked against IGoR. Hypergeometric tests were used in a later analysis to score TCR-TCR, TCR-HLA and TCR-CMV co-occurrence, with a repertoire-size bias correction applied to the TCR pairs. To estimate false discovery rates, a later analysis permuted the HLA or CMV assignments 20 times. In a later analysis, co-occurring TCRs were grouped with DBSCAN, and TCRdist sequence similarity was added when clustering was performed within HLA-allele-positive subsets. Repertoires with fewer than 30,000 or more than 120,000 public chains were left out of co-occurrence clustering, as were five repertoires with anomalous nucleotide sharing. As stored in TCRdb, this immuneACCESS dataset retains in-frame rearrangements with V and J assigned. A fraction of the clones does not appear; measured against another copy, unresolved V genes explain less than half of the discrepancy, and the remainder lacks a known reason. That table supplies the V and J calls and clone size; D and trimming were determined from the DNA. The sample table holds about 130,000 clones. The ten largest clones represent around 2.4% of the sample.

In the case of this clone: The clone's antigen remains unknown.

The paper's findings and limits, for the study overall: Some IMGT-functional V segments, including TRBV6-2 and TRBV6-3, could not be told apart with the 87-base-pair reads, so those segments were excluded. Across donors, most TCR sequences were observed very rarely, whereas some public TCRs were present in many individuals. Presence/absence analyses assumed roughly uniform sequencing depth across donors, an assumption that may not hold. Compared with the approximately 720-donor mean, donors in an Asian-associated ancestry cluster had fewer N-insertions in productive TCRs, according to a later genetic analysis. In a later analysis, most CMV-associated TCR beta chains were found to appear HLA-restricted, with HLA associations seemingly driven largely by CMV exposure. A further reported finding was that TCR beta sequences accurately predicted the HLA-A and HLA-B alleles for most subjects in the first cohort. At a false discovery rate of 0.05, a later analysis linked around 17,000 TCR beta sequences to specific HLA alleles. The study listed 150 to 200 TCR beta chains as associated with cytomegalovirus. According to a later analysis, parvovirus B19, influenza, CMV and Epstein-Barr virus appeared linked to several top co-occurrence clusters. CMV serostatus was the only immune exposure information available for the cohort. Correlated functional status among segregating V segments might reflect linkage disequilibrium, but an unknown experimental factor could not be ruled out. The classifier was reported to diagnose cytomegalovirus status with high specificity and sensitivity in both the original and validation cohorts. Compared with equally common non-associated chains, HLA-associated TCR beta chains in a later analysis were more clonally expanded and had lower generation probabilities. Assigning TCR associations to individual alleles was difficult when HLA alleles, especially DR and DQ, strongly co-occurred. Three of the identified cytomegalovirus-associated TCR beta chains were confirmed in vitro to be specific for cytomegalovirus antigens. Broadly in line with IMGT annotations, most TCR beta V segments showed up in productive rearrangements about 87% or about 30% of the time in an earlier analysis of 450 to 600 of the donors. Because some donors lacked HLA typing at each locus, the association tests relied only on the typed subset. According to the authors, the approach could potentially be generalized to other disease states and immunological phenotypes. V-gene and J-gene trimming of TCR beta chains was associated with a missense DCLRE1C variant in a later genetic analysis, and the association was replicated in an independent cohort. Only TCR beta chains were sequenced in this cohort, and the absence of alpha or paired-chain data limited detectable features. The earlier analysis of approximately 590 of the donors excluded around 17 rarely observed V segments, including chromosome 9 orphons, because counts were too low. The sequencing pipeline was judged likely to have produced a cluster of highly shared sequence variants as a technical artifact. According to a later analysis, TCR association rates differed among HLA loci, with DRB1 alleles showing the most associated TCRs and HLA-C alleles showing the fewest.

Recombination joined TRBV7-9 with TRBJ1-2, with the D gene uncertain. The sequence came from a man aged 40-50 years in good health and CMV-seronegative. The sample comprised PBMCs. The CDR3 region reads CASSLAIGGIYGYTF. The sequenced DNA: TGTGCCAGCAGCTTAGCAATAGGAGGGATCTATGGCTACACCTTC.